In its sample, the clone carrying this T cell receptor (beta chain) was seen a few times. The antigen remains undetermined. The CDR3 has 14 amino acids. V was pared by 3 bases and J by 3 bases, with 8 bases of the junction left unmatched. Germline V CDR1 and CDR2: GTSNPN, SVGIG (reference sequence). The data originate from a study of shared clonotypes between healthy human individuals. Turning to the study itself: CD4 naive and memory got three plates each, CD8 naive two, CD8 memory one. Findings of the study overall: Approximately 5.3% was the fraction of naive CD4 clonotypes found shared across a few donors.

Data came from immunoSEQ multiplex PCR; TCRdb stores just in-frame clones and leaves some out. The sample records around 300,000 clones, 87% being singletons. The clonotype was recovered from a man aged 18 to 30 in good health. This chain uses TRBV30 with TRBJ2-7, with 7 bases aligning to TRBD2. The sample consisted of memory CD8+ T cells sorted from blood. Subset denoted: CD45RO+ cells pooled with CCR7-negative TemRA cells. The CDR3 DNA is TGTGCCTGGAGGGCCGTGGGAGGGGTCTACGAGCAGTACTTC. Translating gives CAWRAVGGVYEQYF.